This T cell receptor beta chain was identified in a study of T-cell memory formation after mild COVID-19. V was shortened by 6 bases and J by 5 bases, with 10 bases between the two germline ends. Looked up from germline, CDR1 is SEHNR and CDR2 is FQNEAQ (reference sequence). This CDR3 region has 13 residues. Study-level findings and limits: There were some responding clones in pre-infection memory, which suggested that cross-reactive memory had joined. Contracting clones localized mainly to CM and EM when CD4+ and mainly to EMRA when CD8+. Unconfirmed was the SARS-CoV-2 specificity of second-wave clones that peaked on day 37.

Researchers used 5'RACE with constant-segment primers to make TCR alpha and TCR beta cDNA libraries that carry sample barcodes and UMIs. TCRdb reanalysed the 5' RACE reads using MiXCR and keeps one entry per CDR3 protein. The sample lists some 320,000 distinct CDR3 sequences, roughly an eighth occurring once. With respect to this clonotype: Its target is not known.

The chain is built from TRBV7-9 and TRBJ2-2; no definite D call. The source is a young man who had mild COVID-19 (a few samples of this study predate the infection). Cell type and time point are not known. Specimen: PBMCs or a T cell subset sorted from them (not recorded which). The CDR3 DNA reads TGTGCCAGCAGGTCCCGATTTACCGGGGAGCTGTTTTTT. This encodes CASRSRFTGELFF.